This T cell receptor (beta chain) was profiled in a study of Ad26.COV2.S vaccination and SARS-CoV-2 variants. Study in general: Donor got 5x10^10 or 1x10^11 viral particles of Ad26.COV2.S.

Germline-derived CDR1 and CDR2 are SGDLS and YYNGEE. V lost 3 bases to trimming and J lost 3 bases, with 8 bases between them. This CDR3 is built from 13 residues. Data came from immunoSEQ multiplex PCR; TCRdb stores just in-frame clones and leaves some out. Seen here are a few hundred thousand clones, 80% to 90% observed once, and the top ten hold more than 7%. Documented treatment: roughly 18 received Ad26.COV2.S at low or high dose, single or two shots; about 5 received placebo; per-sample allocation not given. The samples were gathered on day 63 after the first injection of vaccine or placebo. The rearrangement joins TRBV9 to TRBJ2-3; D call uncertain. Sequencing was performed on peripheral blood, taken in a trial of Ad26.COV2.S vaccine versus placebo. This clonotype originated in a person aged 18-60 years who received the Ad26.COV2.S COVID-19 vaccine or a placebo. The CDR3 region has the DNA TGTGCCAGCAGCGCCCCTGGGACAGATACGCAGTATTTT. Protein: CASSAPGTDTQYF.